This T cell receptor beta chain was identified in a study of T-cell memory formation after mild COVID-19. About the study: Among the donors, TCR clusters were largely specific to each donor. The study, taken as a whole, reports: Contracting CD4+ clones lay largely in CM and EM, with CD8+ ones residing in EMRA. The second-wave clones peaking on day 37 were not confirmed as SARS-CoV-2-specific.

Unmatched junction bases numbered 2, after V lost 6 bases and J lost 2 bases. CDR3 size: 13 residues. Germline V gives CDR1 SEHNR, CDR2 FQNEAQ (reference sequence). TCRdb redid the calling of the 5' RACE reads with MiXCR, one entry per CDR3 protein. Of around 470,000 distinct CDR3 sequences listed, about 19% are singletons. Details on this clonotype: The antigen is unknown.

V is TRBV7-9 and J is TRBJ1-1, with 8 bases that match TRBD1. The TCR was taken from an adult woman who had mild COVID-19 (a few samples of this study predate the infection). Cell type and time point are not known. Sequencing used PBMCs or a T cell subset sorted from them (not recorded which). Here the CDR3 reads CASRQGVNTEAFF. As DNA, the CDR3 is TGTGCCAGCAGACAGGGGGTTAACACTGAAGCTTTCTTT.